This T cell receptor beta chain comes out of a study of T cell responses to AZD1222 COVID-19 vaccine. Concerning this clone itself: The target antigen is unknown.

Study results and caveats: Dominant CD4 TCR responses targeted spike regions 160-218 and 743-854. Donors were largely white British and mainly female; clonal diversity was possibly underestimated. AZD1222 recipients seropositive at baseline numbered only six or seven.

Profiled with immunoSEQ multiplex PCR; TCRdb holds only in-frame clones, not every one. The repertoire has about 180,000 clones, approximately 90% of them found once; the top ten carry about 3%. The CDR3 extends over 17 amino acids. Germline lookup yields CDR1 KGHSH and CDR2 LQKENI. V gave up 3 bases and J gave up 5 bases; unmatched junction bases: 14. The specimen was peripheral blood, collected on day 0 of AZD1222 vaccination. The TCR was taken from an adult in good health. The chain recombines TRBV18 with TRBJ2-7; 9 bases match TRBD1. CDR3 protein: CASSPNAPRQGGDEQYF. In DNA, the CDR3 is TGTGCCAGCTCACCTAACGCGCCTCGACAGGGGGGCGACGAGCAGTACTTC.